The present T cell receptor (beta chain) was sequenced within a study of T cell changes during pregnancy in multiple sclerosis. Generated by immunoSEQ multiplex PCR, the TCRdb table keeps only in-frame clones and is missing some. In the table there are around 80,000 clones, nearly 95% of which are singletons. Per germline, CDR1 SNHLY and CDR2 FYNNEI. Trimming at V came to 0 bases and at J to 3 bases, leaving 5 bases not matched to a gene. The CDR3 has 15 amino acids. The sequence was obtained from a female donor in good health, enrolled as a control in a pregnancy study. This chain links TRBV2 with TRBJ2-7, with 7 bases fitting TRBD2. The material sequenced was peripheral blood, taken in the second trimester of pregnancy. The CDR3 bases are TGTGCCAGCAGTGAAGCCTCAGGGAGGGTCTACGAGCAGTACTTC. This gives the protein CASSEASGRVYEQYF.